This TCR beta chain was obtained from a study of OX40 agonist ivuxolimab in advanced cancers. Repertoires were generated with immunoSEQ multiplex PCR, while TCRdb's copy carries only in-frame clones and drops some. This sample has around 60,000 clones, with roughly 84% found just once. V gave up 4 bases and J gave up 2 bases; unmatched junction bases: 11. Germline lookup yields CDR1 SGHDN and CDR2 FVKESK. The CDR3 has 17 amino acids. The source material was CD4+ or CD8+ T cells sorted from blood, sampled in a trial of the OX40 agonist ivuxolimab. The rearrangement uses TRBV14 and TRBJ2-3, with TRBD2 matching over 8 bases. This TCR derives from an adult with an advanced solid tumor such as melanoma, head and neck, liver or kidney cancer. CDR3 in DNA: TGTGCCAGCAGCCCCCGAGCTCGGACTAGCCTCACAGATACGCAGTATTTT. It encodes CASSPRARTSLTDTQYF.